This T cell receptor beta chain comes out of a study of blood T cell repertoires in COVID-19. Clones were read by immunoSEQ multiplex PCR, and TCRdb kept only the in-frame ones, dropping some. Among roughly 32,000 clones listed, around 86% were seen once. Sequences were obtained from peripheral blood. This sequence originates from a man aged 55 to 70 with active COVID-19.

The CDR3 region is CASRVTSGSTDTQYF. CDR3 DNA sequence: TGCGCCAGCAGGGTGACTAGCGGGAGCACAGATACGCAGTATTTT. J is TRBJ2-3 and V is TRBV10-2, with 10 bases aligning to TRBD2. The CDR3 contains 15 residues. The ends lost 6 bases at V and 0 bases at J; junction bases unmatched: 3. CDR1 WSHSY and CDR2 SAAADI come from the germline V gene.